Presented here are 27 T cell receptor beta chains from one specimen sequenced in a study of T cell changes during pregnancy in multiple sclerosis. Some clones are missing from TCRdb's copy, which holds only in-frame ones; the method was immunoSEQ multiplex PCR. The table has some 140,000 clones, 95% to 98% seen once. The starting material was peripheral blood, obtained after pregnancy. Receptor source: a female donor with multiple sclerosis, enrolled in a pregnancy study.

V is TRBV21-1 and J is TRBJ2-7; the D call TRBD2 from the table was never checked on the DNA. TRBV21-1 is termed a pseudogene. The CDR3 is made up of 17 amino acids. CDR3 coding DNA: TGTGCCAGCAGCAAAGTGGCTAGCGGGAGGAACTCCTACGAGCAGTACTTC. Translating gives CASSKVASGRNSYEQYF.

The genes are TRBV25-1 and TRBJ2-3; 7 bases match TRBD2. After removal of 6 bases from V and 1 base from J, the junction contained 1 base not matched to a gene. CDR1 and CDR2 from the germline V gene are MGHDK and SYGVNS. The CDR3 length is 13 residues. This CDR3 is CASSLAGTDTQYF. Written as DNA, the CDR3 is TGTGCCAGCAGCCTAGCGGGCACAGATACGCAGTATTTT. Variable domain in full (rest from reference TRBV25-1 and TRBJ2-3): EADIYQTPRYLVIGTGKKITLECSQTMGHDKMYWYQQDPGMELHLIHYSYGVNSTEKGDLSSESTVSRIRTEHFPLTLESARPSHTSQYLCASSLAGTDTQYFGPGTRLTVL.

This clone was seen once. The sample holds other DNA sequences that translate to the same CDR3. This sequence joins TRBV6-5 and TRBJ1-3, with D hard to call. The CDR3 is 15 residues long. V gave up 3 bases and J gave up 0 bases, with 9 bases separating them. Germline CDR1 and CDR2: MNHEY and SVGAGI. This CDR3 reads CASSYNGDSGNTIYF. CDR3 sequence (DNA): TGTGCCAGCAGTTATAACGGAGACTCTGGAAACACCATATATTTT.

J is TRBJ2-1 and V is TRBV28; a possible D gene is TRBD1 (6 bases). The CDR3 has 16 residues. Trimming removed 3 bases at V and 0 bases at J, with 12 bases between. CDR1 is MDHEN, CDR2 SYDVKM, per germline. The DNA for the CDR3 is TGTGCCAGCAGTTTCTTCGGGACAAGCTCCTACAATGAGCAGTTCTTC. Its protein product is CASSFFGTSSYNEQFF.

This sequence joins TRBV9 and TRBJ2-2; TRBD2 aligns across 8 bases. V dropped 4 bases and J dropped 4; count of bases not matched to a gene: 9. The CDR3 has 16 amino acids. Germline lookup yields CDR1 SGDLS and CDR2 YYNGEE. The CDR3 nucleotides are TGTGCCAGCAGCCTAGGACTAGCTGGGGGCACCGGGGAGCTGTTTTTT. Its protein is CASSLGLAGGTGELFF.

The gene calls are TRBV19 and TRBJ2-1, with 7 bases lining up with TRBD2. The junction had 10 bases not matched to a gene; V was cut back by 2 bases and J by 15 bases. Germline V CDR1 and CDR2: LNHDA, SQIVND (reference sequence). This CDR3 is built from 13 residues. This chain's CDR3 is CASSIKGTTPPFF. The DNA for the CDR3 is TGTGCCAGTAGTATAAAGGGGACTACTCCTCCGTTCTTC.

The table lists this clone with a count of one. The chain couples TRBV2 to TRBJ2-5; the D gene is possibly TRBD1 (6 bases). Germline V lookup: CDR1 SNHLY, CDR2 FYNNEI. Trimming removed 6 bases from V and 2 bases from J, with 7 bases in between. This CDR3 is 12 amino acids long. CDR3 protein: CASRGQQETQYF. The DNA for the CDR3 is TGTGCCAGCAGAGGACAGCAAGAGACCCAGTACTTC. Complete variable domain (other parts from reference TRBV2 and TRBJ2-5): EPEVTQTPSHQVTQMGQEVILRCVPISNHLYFYWYRQILGQKVEFLVSFYNNEISEKSEIFDDQFSVERPDGSNFTLKIRSTKLEDSAMYFCASRGQQETQYFGPGTRLLVL.

The chain couples TRBV28 to TRBJ2-7; TRBD2 might be the D (5 bases). V was clipped by 3 bases and J by 0 bases, with 12 bases between them. Germline-derived CDR1 and CDR2 are MDHEN and SYDVKM. The CDR3 is 15 amino acids. The CDR3 DNA reads as TGTGCCAGCAGTTTGGCTGGGAGCCGCTCCTACGAGCAGTACTTC. Its protein is CASSLAGSRSYEQYF. The full variable domain, its missing parts supplied by reference TRBV28 and TRBJ2-7, is DVKVTQSSRYLVKRTGEKVFLECVQDMDHENMFWYRQDPGLGLRLIYFSYDVKMKEKGDIPEGYSVSREKKERFSLILESASTNQTSMYLCASSLAGSRSYEQYFGPGTRLTVT.

The chain combines TRBV19 with TRBJ1-1, with D possibly TRBD1 on 6 matching bases. The CDR3 length is 15 residues. CDR1 is LNHDA and CDR2 is SQIVND in the germline V gene (reference sequence). With 5 bases removed from V and 1 base from J, the gap between germline ends came to 14 bases. The CDR3 DNA reads TGTGCCAGTAGTGTCGCAGGGGCCTCGAACACTGAAGCTTTCTTT. Protein sequence: CASSVAGASNTEAFF.

The gene calls are TRBV6-1 and TRBJ2-7; TRBD2 aligns across 9 bases. This CDR3 contains 13 residues. V shed 9 bases, J shed 11 bases, and the junction held 14 bases outside the gene matches. CDR1 is MNHNS, CDR2 SASEGT, per germline. The CDR3 coding sequence is TGTGCCAGTAGCGGGAGAGCCCCTACGAGGGAGTACTTC. Translated, it gives CASSGRAPTREYF.

The V gene is TRBV28, the J gene TRBJ2-3; 7 nucleotides align to TRBD1. The CDR3 contains 17 residues. Germline CDR1 is MDHEN and CDR2 is SYDVKM. With V trimmed by 0 bases and J by 1 base, 7 bases remained unmatched. The CDR3 sequence is CASSLWTGSDGTDTQYF. CDR3 DNA: TGTGCCAGCAGTTTATGGACAGGGTCCGACGGCACAGATACGCAGTATTTT.

The V and J genes are TRBV5-1 and TRBJ2-7; TRBD1 agrees at 7 bases. The CDR3 contains 18 residues. J lost 8 bases, V lost 0 bases, and 20 bases had no gene match. The V gene's germline CDR1 is SGHRS and CDR2 YFSETQ. CDR3 DNA sequence: TGCGCCAGCAGCTTGGCCCGTCCGGGGCAGGGACAGTCAGGCAAGCAGTACTTC. It specifies CASSLARPGQGQSGKQYF.

About this clone: The same CDR3 arises from other DNA sequences in this sample as well. The rearrangement joins TRBV18 to TRBJ1-5; D is uncertain. The length of the CDR3 is 12 residues. Germline V gene sequence: CDR1 KGHSH, CDR2 LQKENI. Trimming shortened V by 6 bases and J by 4 bases, and 7 bases separated the two germline ends. The CDR3 is CASSLPNQPQHF. The DNA for the CDR3 is TGTGCCAGCTCTCTACCGAATCAGCCCCAGCATTTT.

This clone was detected only once. CDR3 amino acids: CASSVGTGSGGYTF. CDR3 coding DNA: TGTGCCAGCAGCGTAGGGACAGGGAGCGGCGGCTACACCTTC. The V gene is TRBV9, the J gene TRBJ1-2; 8 bases are shared with TRBD1. This CDR3 spans 14 amino acids. With V trimmed by 0 bases and J by 8 bases, 6 bases remained unmatched. From germline, CDR1 is SGDLS and CDR2 YYNGEE.

This chain links TRBV11-2 with TRBJ1-1; TRBD1 matches at 7 bases. The CDR3 sequence is 15 residues long. Unmatched junction bases numbered 5, after V lost 2 bases and J lost 2 bases. CDR1 is SGHAT and CDR2 is FQNNGV in the germline V gene. CDR3 in amino acids: CASSLNRGLNTEAFF. DNA of the CDR3: TGTGCCAGCAGCTTAAACAGGGGACTTAACACTGAAGCTTTCTTT.

This sequence joins TRBV28 and TRBJ1-1, with D possibly matching TRBD1 (5 bases). Germline CDR1 MDHEN, CDR2 SYDVKM. The CDR3 sequence is 15 residues long. V lost 6 bases and J 6 bases, leaving 20 bases between the germline ends. The CDR3 reads CASRGGEGLRAEAFF. In DNA form, the CDR3 reads TGTGCCAGCAGGGGAGGGGAGGGACTGAGGGCTGAAGCTTTCTTT.

The V gene is TRBV20-1, the J gene TRBJ1-1; no definite D call. Germline V gene data show CDR1 as DFQATT and CDR2 as SNEGSKA (reference sequence). This CDR3 is built from 11 residues. V was shortened by 7 bases and J by 6 bases, with 12 bases between the two germline ends. The CDR3 reads CSVPGIAEAFF. As DNA, the CDR3 is TGCAGTGTTCCGGGGATCGCTGAAGCTTTCTTT.

This clone has only one observation. The rearrangement uses TRBV11-2 and TRBJ2-7; D gene uncertain. This CDR3 region has 13 residues. V was pared by 5 bases and J by 6 bases, with 14 bases between. The germline gives CDR1 SGHAT, CDR2 FQNNGV. The CDR3 here is CASSRDLVGEQYF. The CDR3 DNA is TGTGCCAGCAGCCGCGATCTCGTCGGCGAGCAGTACTTC.

The chain carries TRBV19 and TRBJ1-4, with 7 bases lining up with TRBD1. The junction had 6 bases not matched to a gene; V was cut back by 6 bases and J by 2 bases. Germline CDR1 is LNHDA and CDR2 is SQIVND (reference sequence). The CDR3 sequence is 15 residues long. CDR3 loop: CASRGYRGTNEKLFF. For the CDR3, the DNA is TGTGCCAGTAGGGGCTACAGGGGCACTAATGAAAAACTGTTTTTT.

This clone was seen once. The chain employs TRBV1 and TRBJ2-5; TRBD2 was called by the table and not checked on the DNA. TRBV1 is designated a pseudogene. There are 18 residues in the CDR3. The CDR3 nucleotides read TGCACCAGTCCAGCCAAGTTTCCAGGACTAGCCGAACAAGAGACCCAGTACTTC. As protein: CTSPAKFPGLAEQETQYF.

This chain links TRBV15 with TRBJ1-2; D remains unclear. Trimming cost V 8 bases and J 8 bases, with 21 bases left between them. The length of the CDR3 is 14 residues. CDR1 is LNHNV and CDR2 is YYDKDF in the germline V gene (reference sequence). The CDR3 reads CATAVQYGRSGYTF. The CDR3 nucleotides are TGTGCCACCGCCGTTCAATATGGCAGGTCCGGCTACACCTTC.

V and J are TRBV7-2 and TRBJ2-7, with TRBD1 matching 7 bases. The germline V gene has CDR1 SGHTA and CDR2 FQGNSA. The CDR3 is 15 residues long. The ends lost 5 bases at V and 2 bases at J; junction bases unmatched: 9. The CDR3 loop is CASSRSRQGTYEQYF. Here the CDR3 DNA reads TGTGCCAGCAGCCGATCCCGACAGGGCACCTACGAGCAGTACTTC.

The chain couples TRBV28 to TRBJ1-2; 10 nucleotides line up with TRBD1. This CDR3 is 15 amino acids long. Losses at the gene ends were 4 bases for V and 4 bases for J; bases not matched to a gene: 6. In germline, CDR1 is MDHEN, CDR2 SYDVKM. The CDR3 region is CASSSTTGGPYGYTF. Here the CDR3 DNA reads TGTGCCAGCAGTTCTACGACAGGGGGCCCCTATGGCTACACCTTC.

The chain recombines TRBV5-4 with TRBJ2-7, with 8 nucleotides matching TRBD1. CDR3 length: 14 amino acids. V lost 3 bases and J lost 0; bases outside the gene matches: 2. Germline V CDR1 and CDR2: SGHNT, YYREEE (reference sequence). CDR3 sequence: CASSSTGGSYEQYF. Written as DNA, the CDR3 is TGTGCCAGCAGCTCTACAGGGGGCTCCTACGAGCAGTACTTC.

As to this clone: One end of the junction fails to match germline, which may point to a read error. V usage is TRBV5-8 and J usage is TRBJ2-1; D possibly corresponds to TRBD2 (5 bases). Germline loops: CDR1 SGHTS, CDR2 YDEGEE. The CDR3 extends over 15 amino acids. DNA for the CDR3: TGTGCCAGCAGCTTGGGAGGGAGCTCCCACAATGAGCAGTTCTTC. It translates to CASSLGGSSHNEQFF.

The V call is TRBV28, the J call TRBJ2-1; D might be TRBD1 (6 bases). The CDR3 runs to 13 residues. V lost 4 bases and J lost 8, with 12 bases in between. Germline loops: CDR1 MDHEN, CDR2 SYDVKM. The CDR3 reads CASSSRGVDEQFF. DNA of the CDR3: TGTGCCAGCAGTTCCAGGGGTGTTGATGAGCAGTTCTTC.

This clone has a handful of counts. The chain couples TRBV2 to TRBJ1-5, with 7 bases matching TRBD1. Germline V gene data show CDR1 as SNHLY and CDR2 as FYNNEI. The CDR3 is made up of 14 amino acids. After removal of 5 bases from V and 6 bases from J, the junction contained 7 bases not matched to a gene. CDR3 nucleotide sequence: TGTGCCAGCAGTCGTACAGGGGACGTTCAGCCCCAGCATTTT. This sequence encodes CASSRTGDVQPQHF.